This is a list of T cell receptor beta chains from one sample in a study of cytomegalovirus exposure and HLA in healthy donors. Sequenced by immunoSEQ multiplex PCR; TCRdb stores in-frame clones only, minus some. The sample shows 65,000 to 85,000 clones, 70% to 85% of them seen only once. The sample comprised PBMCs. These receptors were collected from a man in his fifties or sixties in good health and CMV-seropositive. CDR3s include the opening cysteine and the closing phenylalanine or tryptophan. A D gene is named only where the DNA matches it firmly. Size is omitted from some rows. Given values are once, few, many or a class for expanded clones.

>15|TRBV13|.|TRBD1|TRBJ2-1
CASSLTGTAYNEQFF
TGTGCCAGCAGCTTAACCGGGACAGCTTACAATGAGCAGTTCTTC
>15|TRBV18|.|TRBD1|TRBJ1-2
CASSPTDRGDYGYTF
TGTGCCAGCTCACCAACGGACAGGGGGGACTATGGCTACACCTTC
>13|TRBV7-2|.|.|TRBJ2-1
CASSPRRDNEQFF
TGTGCCAGCAGCCCTCGTCGAGATAATGAGCAGTTCTTC
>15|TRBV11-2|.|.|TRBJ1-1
CASSFSRAVNTEAFF
TGTGCCAGCAGCTTCTCCAGGGCCGTTAACACTGAAGCTTTCTTT
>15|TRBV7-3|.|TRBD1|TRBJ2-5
CASSLTRDRQETQYF
TGTGCCAGCAGCTTAACTCGGGACAGACAAGAGACCCAGTACTTC
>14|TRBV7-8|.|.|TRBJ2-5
CASSLDSKQETQYF
TGTGCCAGCAGCCTGGACAGCAAACAAGAGACCCAGTACTTC
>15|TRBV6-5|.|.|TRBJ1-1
CASLPTRAGDTEAFF
TGTGCCAGTCTACCCACAAGGGCGGGTGACACTGAAGCTTTCTTT
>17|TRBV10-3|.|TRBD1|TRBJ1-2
CAISSGEGRGSSYGYTF
TGTGCCATCAGTTCGGGGGAAGGCAGGGGGAGTAGCTATGGCTACACCTTC
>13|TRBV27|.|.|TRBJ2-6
CASTSSGANGLTF
TGTGCCAGCACGAGCTCTGGGGCCAACGGCCTGACTTTC
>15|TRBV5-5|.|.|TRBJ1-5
CASSLGQGINQPQHF
TGTGCCAGCAGCTTGGGGCAGGGGATCAATCAGCCCCAGCATTTT
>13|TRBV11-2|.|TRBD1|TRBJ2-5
CASSSDRGETQYF
TGTGCCAGCAGCAGCGACAGGGGTGAGACCCAGTACTTC
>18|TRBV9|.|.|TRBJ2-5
CASSVEGWSASGAETQYF
TGTGCCAGCAGCGTAGAGGGGTGGTCAGCATCGGGAGCGGAGACCCAGTACTTC
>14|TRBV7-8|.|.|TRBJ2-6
CASSFASGANGLTF
TGTGCCAGCAGCTTTGCCTCTGGGGCCAACGGCCTGACTTTC
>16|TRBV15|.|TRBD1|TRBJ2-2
CATSRVGTARTGELFF
TGTGCCACCAGCAGAGTCGGGACAGCCCGAACCGGGGAGCTGTTTTTT
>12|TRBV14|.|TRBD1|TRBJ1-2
CASSQDRIGYTF
TGTGCCAGCAGCCAGGACAGGATCGGCTACACCTTC
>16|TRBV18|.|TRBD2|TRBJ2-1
CASSPPASGSLNEQFF
TGTGCCAGCTCACCACCGGCTAGCGGGAGCTTAAATGAGCAGTTCTTC
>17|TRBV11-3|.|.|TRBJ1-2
CASSLSGGGTRDYGYTF
TGTGCCAGCAGCTTATCCGGGGGGGGGACACGAGACTATGGCTACACCTTC
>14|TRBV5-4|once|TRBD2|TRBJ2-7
CASSPGTSGYEQYF
TGTGCCAGCAGCCCCGGGACTAGCGGCTACGAGCAGTACTTC
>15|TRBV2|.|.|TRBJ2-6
CASSEYGGGANGLTF
TGTGCCAGCAGTGAATACGGTGGTGGGGCCAACGGCCTGACTTTC
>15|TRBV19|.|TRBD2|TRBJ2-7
CASSEASGIGNEQYF
TGTGCCAGTAGTGAGGCTAGCGGGATAGGAAACGAGCAGTACTTC
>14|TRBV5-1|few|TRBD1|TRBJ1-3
CASSLTGAGNTIYF
TGCGCCAGCAGCTTGACAGGGGCTGGAAACACCATATATTTT
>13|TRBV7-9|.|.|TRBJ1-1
CASSSRRGTEAFF
TGTGCCAGCAGCTCCAGGAGGGGTACTGAAGCTTTCTTT
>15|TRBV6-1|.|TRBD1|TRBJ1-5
CASSGQGALDQPQHF
TGTGCCAGCAGTGGACAGGGAGCGCTCGATCAGCCCCAGCATTTT
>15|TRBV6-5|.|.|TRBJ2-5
CASGQTSLLSETQYF
TGTGCCAGCGGGCAGACTAGTCTTCTGTCGGAGACCCAGTACTTC
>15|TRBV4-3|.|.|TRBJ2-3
CASSQAPLSTDTQYF
TGCGCCAGCAGCCAAGCACCCCTAAGCACAGATACGCAGTATTTT
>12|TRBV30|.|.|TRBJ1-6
CAWSQKTGPLHF
TGTGCCTGGAGCCAAAAGACTGGTCCCCTCCACTTT
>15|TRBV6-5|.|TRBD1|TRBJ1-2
CASSSPGDRNYGYTF
TGTGCCAGCAGTTCCCCGGGGGACAGAAACTATGGCTACACCTTC
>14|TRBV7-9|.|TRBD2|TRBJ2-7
CASSIAGTSYEQYF
TGTGCCAGCAGCATCGCCGGGACTAGCTACGAGCAGTACTTC
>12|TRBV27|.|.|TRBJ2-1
CASSFINNEQFF
TGTGCCAGCAGCTTTATTAACAATGAGCAGTTCTTC
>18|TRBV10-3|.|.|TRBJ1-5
CAISDRLGTSGGNQPQHF
TGTGCCATCAGTGACCGGCTTGGGACTTCGGGGGGCAATCAGCCCCAGCATTTT
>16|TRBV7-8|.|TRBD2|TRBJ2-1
CASRGDRGRAVSEQFF
TGTGCCAGCAGGGGGGACCGCGGGAGAGCCGTGAGTGAGCAGTTCTTC
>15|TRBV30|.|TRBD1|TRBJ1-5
CAWSRGTGSNQPQHF
TGTGCCTGGAGTCGAGGGACAGGGAGCAATCAGCCCCAGCATTTT
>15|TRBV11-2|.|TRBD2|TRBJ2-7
CASSFSGGSLYEQYF
TGTGCCAGCAGCTTTTCCGGCGGGAGTTTGTACGAGCAGTACTTC
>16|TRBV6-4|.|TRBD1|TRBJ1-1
CASSDPGTGPVTEAFF
TGTGCCAGCAGTGACCCCGGGACAGGGCCGGTCACTGAAGCTTTCTTT
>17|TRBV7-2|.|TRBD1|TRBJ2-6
CASSLGQGRSGANVLTF
TGTGCCAGCAGCTTGGGACAGGGTAGGTCTGGGGCCAACGTCCTGACTTTC
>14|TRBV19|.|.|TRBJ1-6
CASSMSADNSPLHF
TGTGCCAGTAGTATGTCGGCGGATAATTCACCCCTCCACTTT
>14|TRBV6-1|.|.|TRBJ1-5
CASSRRGSNQPQHF
TGTGCCAGCAGTAGGAGGGGAAGCAATCAGCCCCAGCATTTT
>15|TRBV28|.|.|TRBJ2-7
CATARGGTRFNEQYF
TGTGCCACCGCCCGGGGCGGGACGCGATTTAACGAGCAGTACTTC
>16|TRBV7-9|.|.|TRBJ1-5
CSSSLGPLFPEGPQHF
TGTTCCAGCAGCTTGGGGCCTTTATTCCCGGAAGGGCCCCAGCATTTT
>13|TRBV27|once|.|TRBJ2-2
CASSFRATGELFF
TGTGCCAGCAGTTTTAGAGCCACCGGGGAGCTGTTTTTT
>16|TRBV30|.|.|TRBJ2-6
CAWSALAYSGANVLTF
TGTGCCTGGAGTGCCCTAGCTTACTCTGGGGCCAACGTCCTGACTTTC
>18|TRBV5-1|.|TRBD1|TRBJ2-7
CASSLEVSGTGGRYEQYF
TGCGCCAGCAGCTTGGAGGTGTCTGGGACAGGGGGTCGGTACGAGCAGTACTTC
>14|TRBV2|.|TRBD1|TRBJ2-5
CASSGVGGTETQYF
TGTGCCAGCAGTGGTGTAGGGGGCACAGAGACCCAGTACTTC
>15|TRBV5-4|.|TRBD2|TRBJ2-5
CASKGTSGGQETQYF
TGTGCCAGCAAGGGGACTAGCGGGGGCCAAGAGACCCAGTACTTC
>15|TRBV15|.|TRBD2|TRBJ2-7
CATSRAVGGGYEQYF
TGTGCCACCAGCAGAGCAGTGGGCGGGGGCTACGAGCAGTACTTC
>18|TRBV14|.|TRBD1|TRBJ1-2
CASSQGFYWGQGGHGYTF
TGTGCCAGCAGCCAAGGGTTCTATTGGGGACAGGGGGGACACGGCTACACCTTC
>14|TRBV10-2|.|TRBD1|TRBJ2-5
CASSGQGLQETQYF
TGCGCCAGCAGTGGACAGGGGCTCCAAGAGACCCAGTACTTC
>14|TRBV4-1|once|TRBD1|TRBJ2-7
CASSQEGQAYEQYF
TGCGCCAGCAGCCAAGAAGGACAGGCCTACGAGCAGTACTTC
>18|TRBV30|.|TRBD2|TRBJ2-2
CAWSARSSGRLNTGELFF
TGTGCCTGGAGTGCTCGGTCTAGCGGGAGGCTAAACACCGGGGAGCTGTTTTTT
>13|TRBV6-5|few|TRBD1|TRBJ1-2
CASSLDREGGYTF
TGTGCCAGCAGTCTGGACAGGGAGGGTGGCTACACCTTC
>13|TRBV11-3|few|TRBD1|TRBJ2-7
CASSLASLGTAYF
TGTGCCAGCAGCTTAGCCTCCCTAGGGACAGCGTACTTC
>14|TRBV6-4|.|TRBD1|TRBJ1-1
CASTAGTGTSEAFF
TGTGCCAGCACCGCCGGGACAGGCACTAGTGAAGCTTTCTTT
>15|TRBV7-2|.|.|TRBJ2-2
CASSPVRSTPGELFF
TGTGCCAGCAGCCCTGTGCGGTCTACCCCCGGGGAGCTGTTTTTT
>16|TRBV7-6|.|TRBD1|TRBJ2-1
CASSHGTGRANDEQFF
TGTGCCAGCAGCCACGGGACAGGAAGAGCGAACGATGAGCAGTTCTTC
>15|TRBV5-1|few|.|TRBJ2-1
CASSLDAIPYNEQFF
TGCGCCAGCAGCTTGGACGCGATACCCTACAATGAGCAGTTCTTC